A single sample gave rise to the 19 T cell receptor beta chains below, sequenced in a study of OX40 agonist ivuxolimab in advanced cancers. The assay was immunoSEQ multiplex PCR, and TCRdb's table has in-frame clones only and misses some. In the table there are about 94,000 clones, over 75% of which are singletons. Here the sequenced sample was CD4+ or CD8+ T cells sorted from blood, taken in a trial of the OX40 agonist ivuxolimab. These receptors all come from an adult with an advanced solid tumor such as melanoma, head and neck, liver or kidney cancer.

The rearrangement uses TRBV27 and TRBJ1-4; perhaps TRBD1 as D (6 bases). V gave up 8 bases and J gave up 8 bases, with 21 bases separating them. The CDR3 length is 15 residues. CDR1 and CDR2 from the germline V gene are MNHEY and SMNVEV (reference sequence). CDR3 residues: CASGFRRGDREKLFF. The CDR3 DNA follows: TGTGCCAGCGGCTTTAGAAGGGGGGATCGGGAAAAACTGTTTTTT.

The V call is TRBV6-5, the J call TRBJ2-7, with D perhaps TRBD2 (7 bases). This CDR3 has 14 residues. V lost 6 bases and J lost 3, with 15 bases in between. Germline CDR1 MNHEY, CDR2 SVGAGI. The CDR3 bases are TGTGCCAGCAGCCACGGGGGGCGCGACTACGAGCAGTACTTC. Translated, it gives CASSHGGRDYEQYF.

This clone showed up just a few times. This chain connects TRBV29-1 to TRBJ2-3; 8 bases match TRBD1. The CDR3 runs to 12 residues. In germline, CDR1 is SQVTM, CDR2 ANQGSEA. The V segment lost 5 bases and the J segment 4 bases; nucleotides outside the gene matches: 2. In nucleotides, the CDR3 is TGCAGCGTTAAACAGGGGGCAGATACGCAGTATTTT. Its translation is CSVKQGADTQYF.

This clone has more than one count but fewer than ten. The genes are TRBV10-1 and TRBJ1-1; D call uncertain. The CDR3 spans 13 residues. The germline V gene encodes CDR1 WNHNN and CDR2 SYGVQD (reference sequence). Trimming removed 2 bases at V and 5 bases at J, with 9 bases between. CDR3 residues: CASSEEARTEAFF. As DNA, the CDR3 is TGCGCCAGCAGTGAGGAGGCACGAACTGAAGCTTTCTTT.

This clone came up a few times. CDR3 residues: CASSATGDHGYTF. The CDR3 nucleotides are TGTGCCAGCAGTGCCACAGGGGACCATGGCTACACCTTC. The genes are TRBV6-1 and TRBJ1-2; 7 bases align to TRBD1. In germline, CDR1 is MNHNS, CDR2 SASEGT. V lost 4 bases, J lost 6 bases, and 5 bases stayed unmatched. The CDR3 consists of 13 residues.

This chain links TRBV4-1 with TRBJ2-3; perhaps D is TRBD1 or TRBD2 (5 bases each). Germline V lookup: CDR1 MGHRA, CDR2 YSYEKL. There are 21 residues in the CDR3. Trimming took 0 bases from V and 0 from J, leaving 25 bases between them. In DNA form, the CDR3 reads TGCGCCAGCAGCCAAGAACCTACCGGGACCGACGGGCGGACTAGCACAGATACGCAGTATTTT. Residues: CASSQEPTGTDGRTSTDTQYF.

The V and J genes are TRBV15 and TRBJ2-3, with 12 bases that match TRBD2. The trim removed 5 bases at V and 3 bases at J, leaving 3 bases unmatched. The CDR3 length is 15 residues. The V gene's germline CDR1 is LNHNV and CDR2 YYDKDF (reference sequence). CDR3 amino acids: CATSLGLAGTDTQYF. The CDR3 DNA reads TGTGCCACCAGCCTAGGACTAGCGGGGACAGATACGCAGTATTTT.

V usage is TRBV7-2 and J usage is TRBJ2-1; D remains unclear. The germline V gene encodes CDR1 SGHTA and CDR2 FQGNSA. Trimming cost V 0 bases and J 1 base, with 10 bases left between them. There are 16 residues in the CDR3. The CDR3 DNA is TGTGCCAGCAGCTTAGCCATGCTCTCTTCCTACAATGAGCAGTTCTTC. Translated, it gives CASSLAMLSSYNEQFF. Filled out from reference TRBV7-2 and TRBJ2-1, the complete variable domain reads GAGVSQSPSNKVTEKGKDVELRCDPISGHTALYWYRQSLGQGLEFLIYFQGNSAPDKSGLPSDRFSAERTGGSVSTLTIQRTQQEDSAVYLCASSLAMLSSYNEQFFGPGTRLTVL.

J is TRBJ2-2 and V is TRBV15; 7 bases match TRBD2. The germline V gene has CDR1 LNHNV and CDR2 YYDKDF (reference sequence). The trim removed 0 bases at V and 0 bases at J, leaving 1 base unmatched. The CDR3 is 16 residues long. The CDR3, as DNA: TGTGCCACCAGCAGAGAGCGGGGGACGAACACCGGGGAGCTGTTTTTT. Protein: CATSRERGTNTGELFF.

This chain joins TRBV18 and TRBJ1-3; 8 nucleotides match TRBD1. This CDR3 comprises 15 residues. From germline, CDR1 is KGHSH and CDR2 LQKENI. V gave up 3 bases and J gave up 9 bases; unmatched junction bases: 10. DNA for the CDR3: TGTGCCAGCTCACCTTTCGGGACAGGAGGAGGCACCATATATTTT. Its translation is CASSPFGTGGGTIYF.

The chain uses TRBV5-1 and TRBJ2-2; no firm D call. The CDR3 is 11 residues long. Trimming pared 4 bases from V and 8 bases from J, leaving 6 bases between. Germline CDR1 and CDR2: SGHRS and YFSETQ. The CDR3 loop reads CASSELGELFF. CDR3 DNA sequence: TGCGCCAGCAGCGAGTTGGGGGAGCTGTTTTTT.

This chain uses TRBV6-6 with TRBJ1-1; TRBD1 aligns across 9 bases. V shed 5 bases and J 8 bases; nucleotides not matched to a gene: 6. The CDR3 covers 13 residues. CDR1 is MNHNY, CDR2 SVGAGI, per germline (reference sequence). Here the CDR3 DNA reads TGTGCCAGCAGTAAACCGGGACAGGGAGAAGCTTTCTTT. Amino acids: CASSKPGQGEAFF.

This chain joins TRBV5-1 and TRBJ2-7; 11 bases are shared with TRBD2. Germline trimming cut 3 bases from V and 3 bases from J; bases unmatched to any gene: 17. Per the germline V gene, CDR1 is SGHRS and CDR2 is YFSETQ. CDR3 length: 19 amino acids. The CDR3 region is CASSYLGTSGGAGGYEQYF. The CDR3 region has the DNA TGCGCCAGCAGCTACTTGGGTACTAGCGGGGGTGCTGGGGGCTACGAGCAGTACTTC.

This chain uses TRBV25-1 with TRBJ1-4; 8 nucleotides align to TRBD1. Germline V gene lookup returns CDR1 MGHDK and CDR2 SYGVNS. The CDR3 spans 14 residues. Trimming cost V 4 bases and J 7 bases; bases outside gene matches: 5. The CDR3 is CASSGRTGTEKLFF. In DNA form, the CDR3 reads TGTGCCAGCAGTGGAAGGACAGGGACTGAAAAACTGTTTTTT.

The chain recombines TRBV11-2 with TRBJ1-5; D gene unclear. V lost 1 base to trimming and J lost 8 bases, with 12 bases between them. Germline CDR1 SGHAT, CDR2 FQNNGV. This CDR3 region has 14 residues. The CDR3 DNA reads as TGTGCCAGCAGCTTAGGGGATAAAACGGAGCCCCAGCATTTT. This codes for CASSLGDKTEPQHF.

The V and J genes are TRBV29-1 and TRBJ1-5; TRBD1 aligns across 8 bases. The V gene's germline CDR1 is SQVTM and CDR2 ANQGSEA. The CDR3 runs 16 residues. Unmatched junction bases numbered 6, after V lost 1 base and J lost 1 base. Written as DNA, the CDR3 is TGCAGCGTTGAAGCGGACAGGGACGAGAGCAATCAGCCCCAGCATTTT. Amino acids: CSVEADRDESNQPQHF.

The chain recombines TRBV5-5 with TRBJ1-1, with D uncertain. V lost 4 bases and J lost 2, with 12 bases in between. CDR3 length equals 14 residues. Germline CDR1 SGHKS, CDR2 YYEKEE (reference sequence). CDR3 DNA: TGTGCCAGCAGCCCCGGACCGTTTAACACTGAAGCTTTCTTT. Its protein product is CASSPGPFNTEAFF.

This chain links TRBV7-8 with TRBJ2-5; D is uncertain. The length of the CDR3 is 15 residues. CDR1 and CDR2 from the germline V gene are SGHVS and FQNEAQ. V was cut by 1 base and J by 8 bases, with 17 bases left in between. The CDR3 is CASSLEPPGPITQYF. DNA of the CDR3: TGTGCCAGCAGCTTAGAACCCCCCGGACCAATCACCCAGTACTTC.

This chain links TRBV19 with TRBJ1-2, with D unclear. Germline V gene data show CDR1 as LNHDA and CDR2 as SQIVND (reference sequence). This CDR3 region has 14 residues. V was clipped by 4 bases and J by 4 bases, with 13 bases between them. This CDR3 is CASSTTTEVYGYTF. As DNA, the CDR3 is TGTGCCAGTAGTACCACTACAGAAGTCTATGGCTACACCTTC.